A selection of T cell receptor beta chains follows, all from one sample in a study of T cell repertoires in cytomegalovirus infection. TCRdb independently ran MiXCR on the reads; one entry per CDR3 protein. The data show about 140,000 distinct CDR3 sequences, about 6.5% seen once. The sequenced sample was PBMCs. The origin of the receptors is a human donor in good health (CMV status not recorded). Some clones in this sample may be carry-over from other donors' samples. Each CDR3 is given with its conserved first and last residue. D genes are given only for firm matches. Expanded clones are given a class, and other clones once, few, many or no size at all.

v_gene,j_gene,abundance,d_gene,CDR3aa,CDR3nt
TRBV7-2,TRBJ2-3,.,TRBD2,CASCSGGTGTDTQYF,TGTGCCAGCTGTAGCGGGGGGACGGGGACAGATACGCAGTATTTT
TRBV7-2,TRBJ2-5,many,.,CASSLAGGGGETQYF,TGTGCCAGCAGCTTAGCGGGTGGTGGTGGGGAGACCCAGTACTTC
TRBV20-1,TRBJ1-5,many,TRBD1,CSARRPPGQGQDQPQHF,TGCAGTGCTAGACGACCTCCGGGACAGGGGCAAGATCAGCCCCAGCATTTT
TRBV7-3,TRBJ2-1,many,TRBD2,CASSLTPFRASGGHNEQFF,TGTGCCAGCAGCTTAACCCCCTTTAGAGCTAGCGGGGGCCACAATGAGCAGTTCTTC
TRBV19,TRBJ1-2,few,TRBD1,CASTPDRPGYGYTF,TGTGCCAGTACCCCGGACAGGCCGGGATATGGCTACACCTTC
TRBV7-3,TRBJ2-7,many,.,CASSEGGGNEQYF,TGTGCCAGCAGCGAAGGGGGGGGGAACGAGCAGTACTTC
TRBV7-3,TRBJ1-1,many,TRBD1,CASSLGQGNTEAFF,TGTGCCAGCAGCTTAGGACAGGGGAACACTGAAGCTTTCTTT
TRBV7-2,TRBJ2-7,many,TRBD1,CASSVQTGGLYEQYF,TGTGCCAGCAGCGTTCAGACAGGGGGCCTCTACGAGCAGTACTTC
TRBV6-2/TRBV6-3,TRBJ2-1,many,.,CASSYSGQYNEQFF,TGTGCCAGCAGTTACTCCGGACAGTACAATGAGCAGTTCTTC
TRBV20-1,TRBJ1-2,.,.,CSARDTQNYGYTF,TGCAGTGCTAGAGATACGCAAAACTATGGCTACACCTTC
TRBV10-3,TRBJ2-5,.,.,CAISESSTLETQYF,TGTGCCATCAGTGAGTCGAGTACGTTAGAGACCCAGTACTTC
TRBV11-3,TRBJ2-3,many,.,CASSLGGRSTDTQYF,TGTGCCAGCAGCTTAGGTGGCAGAAGCACAGATACGCAGTATTTT
TRBV7-8,TRBJ1-5,many,TRBD1,CASSHARGTGEQPQHF,TGTGCCAGCAGCCATGCTCGGGGGACAGGGGAACAGCCCCAGCATTTT
TRBV29-1,TRBJ1-1,many,.,CSVGGKLRTEAFF,TGCAGCGTAGGGGGGAAGCTTAGGACTGAAGCTTTCTTT
TRBV7-2,TRBJ2-3,many,.,CASSLELYTDTQYF,TGTGCCAGCAGCTTAGAACTGTACACAGATACGCAGTATTTT
TRBV7-2,TRBJ2-2,many,.,CASSYYQNTGELFF,TGTGCCAGCAGCTACTACCAGAACACCGGGGAGCTGTTTTTT
TRBV3-1,TRBJ1-1,few,.,CASSRLYRGRNTEAFF,TGTGCCAGCAGCCGCCTTTATAGGGGGAGGAACACTGAAGCTTTCTTT
TRBV11-3,TRBJ2-3,.,.,CASSFEGHPASDTQYF,TGTGCCAGCAGCTTCGAGGGACACCCCGCTTCAGATACGCAGTATTTT
TRBV5-6,TRBJ2-3,few,.,CASSLPTVSPDTQYF,TGTGCCAGCAGCTTGCCCACAGTTTCGCCAGATACGCAGTATTTT
TRBV6-2/TRBV6-3,TRBJ2-5,.,.,CASSPYGTQYF,TGTGCCAGCAGTCCTTACGGGACCCAGTACTTC
TRBV6-5,TRBJ1-1,many,.,CATFQPPMNTEAFF,TGTGCCACATTCCAACCCCCTATGAACACTGAAGCTTTCTTT
TRBV29-1,TRBJ2-2,few,TRBD1,CSGRAAGGSGELFF,TGCAGCGGGCGTGCGGCAGGGGGCTCCGGGGAGCTGTTTTTT
TRBV7-6,TRBJ2-3,many,.,CASSLYGSTDTQYF,TGTGCCAGCAGCCTCTATGGCTCCACAGATACGCAGTATTTT
TRBV7-2,TRBJ1-6,many,.,CASSLGGASGSSPLHF,TGTGCCAGCAGCTTGGGGGGCGCCAGCGGTAGTTCACCCCTCCACTTT
TRBV6-1,TRBJ1-1,many,.,CASSDGWSGTEAFF,TGTGCCAGCAGTGACGGATGGTCCGGCACTGAAGCTTTCTTT
TRBV4-3,TRBJ2-3,many,.,CASSQIRSPGRSDTQYF,TGCGCCAGCAGCCAAATTAGGAGCCCAGGGAGGTCAGATACGCAGTATTTT
TRBV7-9,TRBJ1-1,.,.,CASSPSRAGNTEAFF,TGTGCCAGCAGCCCGTCGCGGGCGGGGAACACTGAAGCTTTCTTT
TRBV29-1,TRBJ2-1,.,TRBD2,CSVEDSGGAGEQFF,TGCAGCGTTGAAGATAGCGGGGGGGCCGGTGAGCAGTTCTTC
TRBV29-1,TRBJ2-3,many,TRBD2,CSVDLGASGGTDTQYF,TGCAGCGTTGATCTCGGAGCTAGCGGGGGGACAGATACGCAGTATTTT
TRBV7-8,TRBJ1-4,.,.,CASSRTVGAPGEKLFF,TGTGCCAGCAGCCGGACGGTGGGGGCGCCCGGTGAAAAACTGTTTTTT
TRBV24-1,TRBJ2-2,.,TRBD1,CATSPGQGLNTGELFF,TGTGCCACCAGCCCTGGACAGGGGTTGAACACCGGGGAGCTGTTTTTT
TRBV7-2,TRBJ2-5,many,.,CASSLGRQETQYF,TGTGCCAGCAGCTTAGGCAGGCAAGAGACCCAGTACTTC
TRBV29-1,TRBJ1-2,few,.,CSVEDRTAYTF,TGCAGCGTTGAAGATCGGACAGCCTACACCTTC
TRBV12-3/TRBV12-4,TRBJ1-5,.,.,CASSSTVNNQPQHF,TGTGCCAGCAGTTCGACAGTGAACAATCAGCCCCAGCATTTT
TRBV7-8,TRBJ2-1,many,TRBD2,CASSLPRDYPDGVDEQFF,TGTGCCAGCAGCTTACCCCGGGACTACCCGGACGGGGTGGATGAGCAGTTCTTC
TRBV7-2,TRBJ2-1,many,.,CASSLHDRRYNEQFF,TGTGCCAGCAGCTTACACGACAGGAGATACAATGAGCAGTTCTTC
TRBV5-1,TRBJ1-4,.,TRBD1,CASSLAWTGNGKLFF,TGCGCCAGCAGCTTGGCCTGGACAGGAAATGGAAAACTGTTTTTT
TRBV6-2/TRBV6-3,TRBJ1-1,.,.,CASSHAGRLNTEAFF,TGTGCCAGCAGCCACGCAGGGAGATTGAACACTGAAGCTTTCTTT
TRBV7-2,TRBJ2-3,many,TRBD2,CASSLASGGAGDTQYF,TGTGCCAGCAGCTTAGCCAGCGGGGGGGCAGGAGATACGCAGTATTTT
TRBV14,TRBJ1-1,.,.,CASSQESTEAFF,TGTGCCAGCTCACAGGAGAGCACTGAAGCTTTCTTT
TRBV6-6,TRBJ2-5,many,.,CASSRWGQETQYF,TGTGCCAGCAGCCGTTGGGGACAAGAGACCCAGTACTTC
TRBV5-1,TRBJ2-5,many,.,CASSSQQGQGTQYF,TGCGCCAGCAGCTCCCAACAGGGTCAGGGGACCCAGTACTTC
TRBV20-1,TRBJ1-3,.,.,CSARDLRAGNTIYF,TGCAGTGCTAGAGATCTGAGGGCTGGAAACACCATATATTTT
TRBV7-3,TRBJ1-3,many,.,CASSLGGPLSGNTIYF,TGTGCCAGCAGCTTAGGGGGGCCGCTGTCGGGAAACACCATATATTTT
TRBV7-8,TRBJ1-1,.,TRBD1,CASSLGNQGARNTEAFF,TGTGCCAGCAGCTTAGGAAATCAGGGGGCGAGGAACACTGAAGCTTTCTTT
TRBV12-3/TRBV12-4,TRBJ1-5,many,.,CASSFQTGQPQHF,TGTGCCAGCAGTTTTCAAACGGGGCAGCCCCAGCATTTT
TRBV6-5,TRBJ2-5,few,TRBD1,CASSYSKDRGPKEETQYF,TGTGCCAGCAGTTACTCCAAAGACAGGGGACCCAAGGAAGAGACCCAGTACTTC
TRBV7-2,TRBJ1-5,many,TRBD1,CASSLGDRVSNQPQHF,TGTGCCAGCAGCTTAGGGGACAGGGTCAGCAATCAGCCCCAGCATTTT
TRBV7-3,TRBJ2-5,few,.,CASSPGSGRTQYF,TGTGCCAGCAGCCCGGGGTCCGGACGAACCCAGTACTTC
TRBV9,TRBJ2-2,.,.,CASSVGGNTGELFF,TGTGCCAGCAGCGTTGGAGGGAACACCGGGGAGCTGTTTTTT
TRBV7-8,TRBJ2-3,few,.,CASREAFTDTQYF,TGTGCCAGCCGTGAGGCTTTTACAGATACGCAGTATTTT
TRBV7-3,TRBJ1-2,many,TRBD1,CASSPATGENYGYTF,TGTGCCAGCAGCCCCGCTACAGGGGAAAACTATGGCTACACCTTC
TRBV7-9,TRBJ1-2,few,.,CASSPSGDYGYTF,TGTGCCAGCAGCCCATCCGGCGACTATGGCTACACCTTC
TRBV11-2,TRBJ2-1,many,TRBD1,CASSLDRGLRSYNEQFF,TGTGCCAGCAGCTTAGATAGGGGGCTACGCTCCTACAATGAGCAGTTCTTC